The rows below give T cell receptor beta chains drawn from one sample of a study of control samples from healthy donors and cancer patients. Produced via immunoSEQ multiplex PCR; TCRdb's table is partial and in-frame only. The sample comprises 150,000 to 200,000 clones, approximately 86% of which are singletons, and over 4% rests with the top ten. Material for sequencing was blood. The receptors here all came from a woman aged 30 to 39 in good health. Each CDR3 is given without its conserved first and last residue.

v_call: TRBV28
cdr3_aa: ASSSLGVSSRANVLT

v_call: TRBV19
cdr3_aa: ASSPGQGYEAF

v_call: TRBV27
cdr3_aa: ASSLGWTEEGYT

v_call: TRBV10-3
cdr3_aa: AISQLGADTQY

v_call: TRBV6-1
cdr3_aa: ASSEVHRRRDTIY

v_call: TRBV7-8
cdr3_aa: ASSLVRGSGEAF

v_call: TRBV9
cdr3_aa: ASSVYDREAGELF

v_call: TRBV5-4
cdr3_aa: ASSLGAAEAF

v_call: TRBV30
cdr3_aa: AWGDSSKNSPLH

v_call: TRBV2
cdr3_aa: ASSQLGQTYNEQF

v_call: TRBV3-1/TRBV3-2
cdr3_aa: ASSQNRLNYGYT

v_call: TRBV30
cdr3_aa: AWRTPGWGNSPLH

v_call: TRBV5-6
cdr3_aa: ASSFGRGNIQY

v_call: TRBV18
cdr3_aa: ASSPPRGYGYT

v_call: TRBV2
cdr3_aa: ASSEAGREIEEQY

v_call: TRBV28
cdr3_aa: ASKAGAGANGNTIY

v_call: TRBV6-5
cdr3_aa: ASSWTSGGGGELF

v_call: TRBV5-1
cdr3_aa: ASSLATGGVIAKNIQY

v_call: TRBV19
cdr3_aa: ASNRQNYGYT

v_call: TRBV12-3/TRBV12-4
cdr3_aa: ASRGQGVYGYT

v_call: TRBV29-1
cdr3_aa: SVDEGLGQPQH

v_call: TRBV5-1
cdr3_aa: ASSSYWNGDEQF

v_call: TRBV5-1
cdr3_aa: ASSLDRGYNSPLH

v_call: TRBV5-4
cdr3_aa: ASSLDRLGRGNTGELF

v_call: TRBV9
cdr3_aa: ASSSFPGELF

v_call: TRBV7-9
cdr3_aa: ASGYEQY

v_call: TRBV9
cdr3_aa: ASSVYQGLVQETQY

v_call: TRBV5-8
cdr3_aa: ASSFAPGRLNETQY

v_call: TRBV4-2
cdr3_aa: ASSQDTPEAF

v_call: TRBV2
cdr3_aa: ASSDGRLTGYT

v_call: TRBV28
cdr3_aa: ASSLLGQGNEQF

v_call: TRBV5-1
cdr3_aa: ASSPWTTGTGNTIY

v_call: TRBV27
cdr3_aa: ASSLLSGGQETQY

v_call: TRBV3-1/TRBV3-2
cdr3_aa: ASSPGTGSYEQY

v_call: TRBV2
cdr3_aa: ASTTAMMNTEAF

v_call: TRBV28
cdr3_aa: ASGQIGQGDTEAF